These 13 T cell receptor beta chains were sequenced from one sample in a study of graft-versus-host responses after intestinal transplantation. No antigen has been identified for these receptors. Only in-frame clones appear in the TCRdb table, and some are missing; sequencing was by immunoSEQ multiplex PCR. This sample has about 120,000 clones, with approximately 92% found just once. The sample in question was unstimulated CD4+ T cells sorted from spleen or lymph node cells, obtained before intestinal transplant. The receptors here all came from a human donor who received an intestinal transplant.

The chain has TRBV15 and TRBJ2-7; TRBD1 is a possible D gene (5 bases). The CDR3 covers 15 residues. Between the trimmed V and J ends, which lost 1 base and 2 bases, there was a span of 12 bases. Germline-derived CDR1 and CDR2 are LNHNV and YYDKDF (reference sequence). CDR3 region: CATSRGGSRAYEQYF. The DNA of the CDR3 is TGTGCCACCAGCAGAGGTGGTAGCAGGGCCTACGAGCAGTACTTC.

The chain carries TRBV18 and TRBJ2-1; no reliable D call. Trimming cost V 6 bases and J 10 bases, with 13 bases left between them. CDR1 is KGHSH and CDR2 is LQKENI in the germline V gene. The CDR3 is 12 residues long. CDR3 DNA sequence: TGTGCCAGCTCCTGGTACGACGTCGAGCAGTTCTTC. As protein: CASSWYDVEQFF.

The chain links TRBV5-1 to TRBJ2-2; TRBD2 aligns across 7 bases. The CDR3 runs to 17 residues. Germline CDR1 and CDR2: SGHRS and YFSETQ. V lost 6 bases, J lost 2 bases, and 13 bases stayed unmatched. CDR3 amino acids: CASNRDGAGVNTGELFF. The CDR3 bases are TGCGCCAGCAATCGGGATGGGGCGGGAGTCAACACCGGGGAGCTGTTTTTT.

The V and J genes are TRBV7-9 and TRBJ1-5; D is uncertain. Germline values: CDR1 SEHNR, CDR2 FQNEAQ (reference sequence). The ends were cut back, 1 base at V and 6 bases at J, with 7 bases in the middle. This CDR3 region has 13 residues. CDR3 sequence: CASSLGGSQPQHF. Here the CDR3 DNA reads TGTGCCAGCAGCTTAGGAGGGTCTCAGCCCCAGCATTTT.

The rearrangement uses TRBV4-2 and TRBJ2-7; TRBD2 matches at 13 bases. This CDR3 is built from 16 residues. V trimming: 4 bases; J trimming: 4 bases; junction bases outside the gene matches: 7. Germline-derived CDR1 and CDR2 are LGHNA and YNFKEQ. As DNA, the CDR3 is TGTGCCAGCAGCCCCCGGACTAGCGGGAGTATATACGAGCAGTACTTC. Residues: CASSPRTSGSIYEQYF.

The CDR3 sequence is CASNKGGSGYNEQFF. The CDR3 nucleotides are TGTGCCAGCAACAAGGGGGGGTCAGGCTACAATGAGCAGTTCTTC. This sequence joins TRBV28 and TRBJ2-1; weak D call: TRBD2 (7 bases). V lost 7 bases and J 3 bases, leaving 16 bases between the germline ends. Per the germline V gene, CDR1 is MDHEN and CDR2 is SYDVKM. There are 15 residues in the CDR3.

CDR3 loop: CASKTGVQGNTIYF. The CDR3 nucleotides are TGTGCCAGTAAAACAGGAGTCCAAGGAAACACCATATATTTT. The chain links TRBV6-5 to TRBJ1-3, with D possibly matching TRBD1 (5 bases). The germline CDR1 and CDR2 sequences are MNHEY and SVGAGI. This CDR3 has 14 residues. Trimming pared 9 bases from V and 4 bases from J, leaving 16 bases between.

This clone was seen a single time. The rearrangement links TRBV19 to TRBJ1-5; no definite D call. This CDR3 has 14 amino acids. Germline V gives CDR1 LNHDA, CDR2 SQIVND (reference sequence). Trimming shortened V by 4 bases and J by 7 bases, and 14 bases separated the two germline ends. The CDR3 loop reads CASSTSAERQPQHF. In DNA form, the CDR3 reads TGTGCCAGTAGTACAAGCGCCGAGCGACAGCCCCAGCATTTT.

The chain recombines TRBV5-1 with TRBJ2-5; D is possibly TRBD2 (6 bases). The CDR3 sequence is 16 residues long. The V end lost 0 bases, the J end lost 2 bases, and 14 bases lay between the germline ends. Germline-derived CDR1 and CDR2 are SGHRS and YFSETQ. CDR3 region: CASSLEVHAGQETQYF. The DNA of the CDR3 is TGCGCCAGCAGCTTGGAGGTTCATGCGGGGCAAGAGACCCAGTACTTC.

This CDR3 is CASSLTPGRNYGYTF. Written as DNA, the CDR3 is TGTGCCAGCAGCTTAACTCCAGGGAGGAACTATGGCTACACCTTC. The chain employs TRBV7-9 and TRBJ1-2; weak D call: TRBD1 (5 bases). V dropped 2 bases and J dropped 2 bases, with 12 bases sitting between them. Germline lookup yields CDR1 SEHNR and CDR2 FQNEAQ (reference sequence). The CDR3 consists of 15 residues.

V usage is TRBV9 and J usage is TRBJ2-7; 7 nucleotides match TRBD1. The trim removed 0 bases at V and 1 base at J, leaving 4 bases unmatched. The CDR3 extends over 15 amino acids. Germline assignment: CDR1 SGDLS and CDR2 YYNGEE. The CDR3 DNA reads TGTGCCAGCAGCGTAGGCCCGGGACAGTCCTACGAGCAGTACTTC. Residues: CASSVGPGQSYEQYF.

To note about this clone: In the same sample, other DNA sequences code for this CDR3. This rearrangement joins TRBV15 to TRBJ2-7; D is undetermined. Per germline, CDR1 LNHNV and CDR2 YYDKDF (reference sequence). There are 14 residues in the CDR3. The germline V and J ends were trimmed by 0 bases and 4 bases, with 10 bases remaining between them. This CDR3 is CATSRDRSSYEQYF. The CDR3 coding sequence is TGTGCCACCAGCAGAGATCGGAGCAGTTACGAGCAGTACTTC.

The J gene is TRBJ1-1, the V gene TRBV6-6; possible D gene TRBD1, 5 bases. Germline lookup yields CDR1 MNHNY and CDR2 SVGAGI (reference sequence). The CDR3 is made up of 13 amino acids. V lost 7 bases, J lost 12 bases, and 21 bases lay in between. DNA for the CDR3: TGTGCCAGCACCCACCGGGACCCCGGAGGAACTTTCTTT. This encodes CASTHRDPGGTFF.